These 14 T cell receptor beta chains were sequenced from one sample in a study of T-cell reconstitution after alpha-beta-depleted transplantation in children. Preparation of the TCRbeta library was carried out with unique molecular identifiers. TCRdb re-derived calls from the PCR reads in MiXCR, one entry per CDR3 protein. The sample lists tens of thousands of distinct CDR3 sequences; roughly 15% were seen once. The specimen was PBMCs, mostly from graft donor cells, collected 180 days after TCRalphabeta/CD19-depleted stem cell transplant. The source is a male patient aged 2 to 10 who had a stem cell transplant for acute lymphoblastic leukemia, so the T cells may come from the graft donor.

With regard to this clonotype: One end of the junction does not line up with germline, which may come from a read error. The V gene is TRBV12-3 or TRBV12-4, the J gene TRBJ2-3; D remains ambiguous. This CDR3 region has 12 residues. The CDR3 DNA is TGTGCCAGCAGTCTGTGGACGGACGCACGGAATTTT. Amino acid sequence: CASSLWTDARNF.

A few counts support this clonotype. V is TRBV10-2 and J is TRBJ2-2; 9 bases fit TRBD1. CDR3 size: 15 residues. Germline V gene sequence: CDR1 WSHSY, CDR2 SAAADI. Germline trimming cut 3 bases from V and 7 bases from J; bases unmatched to any gene: 6. CDR3 protein: CASSEGTGFNGELFF. Written as DNA, the CDR3 is TGCGCCAGCAGTGAAGGGACAGGGTTTAACGGGGAGCTGTTTTTT.

This clonotype was observed at least ten times. This rearrangement joins TRBV20-1 to TRBJ2-6; D may match TRBD1 or TRBD2 (5 bases each). The germline V gene has CDR1 DFQATT and CDR2 SNEGSKA (reference sequence). The CDR3 sequence is 14 residues long. The V end was cut by 2 bases, the J end by 4 bases, with 9 bases between. The CDR3 sequence: CSARSGTGANVLTF. CDR3 DNA sequence: TGCAGTGCTAGATCTGGGACCGGGGCCAACGTCCTGACTTTC.

The chain joins TRBV7-9 to TRBJ2-7, with a tentative D call TRBD1 (5 bases). The germline CDR1 and CDR2 sequences are SEHNR and FQNEAQ (reference sequence). The CDR3 extends over 14 amino acids. V lost 2 bases and J lost 1, with 9 bases in between. The CDR3 sequence is CASSLTGPSYEQYF. The CDR3, as DNA: TGTGCCAGCAGCTTAACAGGACCTTCCTACGAGCAGTACTTC.

Only a few counts were recorded for this clonotype. The chain employs TRBV2 and TRBJ2-2; no firm D call. Germline loops: CDR1 SNHLY, CDR2 FYNNEI. V lost 6 bases to trimming and J lost 4 bases, with 12 bases between them. This CDR3 has 14 residues. DNA for the CDR3: TGTGCCAGCAGCCAGGTTAGAAGCACCGGGGAGCTGTTTTTT. It encodes CASSQVRSTGELFF.

This chain uses TRBV5-1 with TRBJ1-2; D remains unclear. Trimming took 4 bases from V and 6 from J, leaving 10 bases between them. CDR1 and CDR2 from the germline V gene are SGHRS and YFSETQ. There are 12 residues in the CDR3. Here the CDR3 DNA reads TGCGCCAGCAGCCCGGACGGAGATGGCTACACCTTC. It is translated as CASSPDGDGYTF.

The J gene is TRBJ2-5, the V gene TRBV6-2 or TRBV6-3; possible D gene TRBD2, 6 bases. The germline gives CDR1 MNHEY, CDR2 SVGEGT. CDR3 length equals 18 residues. Trimming stripped 2 bases from V and 2 bases from J, with 21 bases between. The CDR3 loop reads CASSYRPRDSLGQETQYF. Written as DNA, the CDR3 is TGTGCCAGCAGTTACAGGCCGCGGGACTCTCTGGGACAAGAGACCCAGTACTTC.

This CDR3 reads CSARPRFISNQPQHF. CDR3 DNA sequence: TGCAGTGCTAGGCCCCGATTTATTAGCAATCAGCCCCAGCATTTT. The chain uses TRBV20-1 and TRBJ1-5; D is unclear. The CDR3 runs 15 residues. Deletions cut 3 bases from V and 0 bases from J, with 12 bases between. The germline V gene has CDR1 DFQATT and CDR2 SNEGSKA (reference sequence).

This clonotype has only a few counts. The chain carries TRBV12-3 or TRBV12-4 and TRBJ1-2; D is possibly TRBD1 (5 bases). This CDR3 has 14 residues. V was clipped by 10 bases and J by 1 base, with 16 bases between them. CDR3 amino acids: CATCPPGGNYGYTF. In nucleotides, the CDR3 is TGTGCCACCTGTCCTCCCGGGGGTAACTATGGCTACACCTTC.

This clonotype was detected a few times. The rearrangement joins TRBV7-2 to TRBJ1-3; 10 bases map to TRBD1. Germline CDR1 reads SGHTA; CDR2 reads FQGNSA. The V segment lost 3 bases and the J segment 6 bases; nucleotides outside the gene matches: 5. The CDR3 is 15 amino acids. For the CDR3, the DNA is TGTGCCAGCAGCTTGAAGACAGGGGGCGAAAACACCATATATTTT. Translation gives CASSLKTGGENTIYF.

The chain has TRBV20-1 and TRBJ2-3; 8 bases are shared with TRBD1. V lost 7 bases, J lost 1 base, and 4 bases stayed unmatched. The CDR3 length is 13 residues. From germline, CDR1 is DFQATT and CDR2 SNEGSKA (reference sequence). Here the CDR3 reads CSVMDRGTDTQYF. CDR3 nucleotides: TGCAGTGTTATGGACAGGGGCACAGATACGCAGTATTTT.

This clonotype has more than one count but fewer than ten. The CDR3 spells CASSLRGFSGNTIYF. The CDR3 DNA is TGTGCCAGCAGTTTAAGGGGGTTCTCTGGAAACACCATATATTTT. This chain connects TRBV12-3 or TRBV12-4 to TRBJ1-3, with D possibly TRBD1 on 6 matching bases. The length of the CDR3 is 15 residues. Trimming shortened V by 2 bases and J by 0 bases, and 8 bases separated the two germline ends.

This sequence joins TRBV6-2 or TRBV6-3 and TRBJ2-6, with TRBD1 identical over 8 bases. Germline V gene data show CDR1 as MNHEY and CDR2 as SVGEGT. Trimming removed 2 bases from V and 0 bases from J; junction bases left unmatched: 3. The CDR3 totals 17 residues. CDR3 residues: CASSYPGQGSGANVLTF. CDR3 nucleotides: TGTGCCAGCAGTTACCCAGGACAGGGCTCTGGGGCCAACGTCCTGACTTTC.

This clonotype was found a few times. The rearrangement links TRBV20-1 to TRBJ2-3; 8 positions agree with TRBD2. Germline V gives CDR1 DFQATT, CDR2 SNEGSKA (reference sequence). V shed 5 bases, J shed 2 bases, and the junction held 6 bases outside the gene matches. This CDR3 has 14 amino acids. The CDR3: CSAGAGGATDTQYF. The CDR3 nucleotides read TGCAGTGCTGGCGCCGGGGGGGCCACAGATACGCAGTATTTT.